Below, one T cell receptor (beta chain) is given with its context. Its target is unknown. This sample is drawn from a study of cytomegalovirus exposure and HLA in healthy donors. Study findings and constraints: There were some public TCRs occurring in many donors, but most TCR sequences were rare. Analyses of presence/absence relied on an assumption of roughly uniform sequencing depth across donors. Earlier results showed most TCR beta V segments being productive about 87% or about 30% of the time. What a later analysis showed was that several of the most significant clusters appeared linked to common viral pathogens.

The PCR made use of 60 Vbeta and 13 Jbeta primers. Using immunoSEQ multiplex PCR, the repertoire was profiled, and TCRdb retains in-frame clones only, with some absent. The table has 150,000 to 200,000 clones, approximately 76% seen once. Per the germline V gene, CDR1 is SGHKS and CDR2 is YYEKEE (reference sequence). This CDR3 has 15 amino acids. The V end lost 4 bases, the J end lost 6 bases, and 16 bases lay between the germline ends. Sequencing input: PBMCs. The J gene is TRBJ1-4, the V gene TRBV5-5; possible D gene TRBD1, 5 bases. The TCR sequence derives from a female donor in good health and CMV-seronegative. The CDR3 coding sequence is TGTGCCAGCAGCCTGACGGGGGGGACGGATGAAAAACTGTTTTTT. This gives the protein CASSLTGGTDEKLFF.